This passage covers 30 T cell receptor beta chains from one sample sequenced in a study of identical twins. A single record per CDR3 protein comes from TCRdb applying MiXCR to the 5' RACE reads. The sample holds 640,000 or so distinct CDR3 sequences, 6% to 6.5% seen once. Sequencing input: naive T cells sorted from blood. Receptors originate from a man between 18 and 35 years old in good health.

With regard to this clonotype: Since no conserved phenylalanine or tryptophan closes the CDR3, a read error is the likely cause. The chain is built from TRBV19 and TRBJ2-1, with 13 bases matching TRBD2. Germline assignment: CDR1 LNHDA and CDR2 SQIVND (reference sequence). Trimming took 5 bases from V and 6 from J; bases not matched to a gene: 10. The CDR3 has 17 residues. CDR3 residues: CASSAGLGLAGSNEQFC. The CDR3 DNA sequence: TGTGCCAGTAGTGCCGGCCTGGGACTAGCGGGAAGCAATGAGCAGTTCTGC.

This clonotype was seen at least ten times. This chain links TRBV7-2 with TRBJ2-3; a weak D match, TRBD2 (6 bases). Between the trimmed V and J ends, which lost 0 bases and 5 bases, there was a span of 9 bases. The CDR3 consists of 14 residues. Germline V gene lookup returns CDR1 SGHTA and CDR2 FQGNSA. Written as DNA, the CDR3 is TGTGCCAGCAGCTTAGCATCCGGGGGAGATACGCAGTATTTT. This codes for CASSLASGGDTQYF.

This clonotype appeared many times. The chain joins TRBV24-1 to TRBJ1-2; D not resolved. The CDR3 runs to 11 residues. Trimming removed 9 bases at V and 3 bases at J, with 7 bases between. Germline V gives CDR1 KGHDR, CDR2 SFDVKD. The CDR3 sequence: CATLRDYGYTF. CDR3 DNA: TGTGCCACCCTGCGGGACTATGGCTACACCTTC.

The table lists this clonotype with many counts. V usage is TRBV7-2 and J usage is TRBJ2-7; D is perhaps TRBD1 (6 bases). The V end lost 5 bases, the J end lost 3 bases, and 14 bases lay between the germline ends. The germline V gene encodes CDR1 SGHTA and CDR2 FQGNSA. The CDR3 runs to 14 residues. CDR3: CASSQTGGFYEQYF. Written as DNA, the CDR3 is TGTGCCAGCAGCCAGACAGGTGGCTTCTACGAGCAGTACTTC.

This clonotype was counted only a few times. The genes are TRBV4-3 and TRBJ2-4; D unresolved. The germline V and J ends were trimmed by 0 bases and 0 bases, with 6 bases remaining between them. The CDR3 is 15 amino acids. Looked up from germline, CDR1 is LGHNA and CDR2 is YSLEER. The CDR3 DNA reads TGCGCCAGCAGCCAAGAGAAGAGAGCCAAAAACATTCAGTACTTC. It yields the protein CASSQEKRAKNIQYF.

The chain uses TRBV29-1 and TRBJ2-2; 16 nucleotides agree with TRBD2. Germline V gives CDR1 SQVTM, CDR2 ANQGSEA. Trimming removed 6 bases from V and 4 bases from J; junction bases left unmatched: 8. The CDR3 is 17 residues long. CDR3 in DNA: TGCAGCGTAGCTCCGGGACTAGCGGGAGGGGGCACCGGGGAGCTGTTTTTT. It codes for CSVAPGLAGGGTGELFF.

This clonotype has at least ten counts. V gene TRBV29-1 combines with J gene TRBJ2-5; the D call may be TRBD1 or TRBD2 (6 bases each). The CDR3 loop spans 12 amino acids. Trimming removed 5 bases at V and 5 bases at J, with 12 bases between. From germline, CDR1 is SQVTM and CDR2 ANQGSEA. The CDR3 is CSVQGRMETQYF. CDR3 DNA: TGCAGCGTTCAGGGGAGGATGGAGACCCAGTACTTC.

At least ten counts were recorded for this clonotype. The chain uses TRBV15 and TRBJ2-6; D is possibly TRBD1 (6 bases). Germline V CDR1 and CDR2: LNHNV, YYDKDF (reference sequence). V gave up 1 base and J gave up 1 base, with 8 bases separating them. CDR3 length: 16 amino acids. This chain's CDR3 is CATSRVQGSGANVLTF. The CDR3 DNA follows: TGTGCCACCAGCAGAGTACAGGGTTCTGGGGCCAACGTCCTGACTTTC.

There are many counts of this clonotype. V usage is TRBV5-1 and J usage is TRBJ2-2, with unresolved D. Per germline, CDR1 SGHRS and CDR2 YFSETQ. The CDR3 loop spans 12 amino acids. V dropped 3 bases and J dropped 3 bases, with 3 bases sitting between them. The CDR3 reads CASSSYTGELFF. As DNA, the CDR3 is TGCGCCAGCAGCTCCTACACCGGGGAGCTGTTTTTT.

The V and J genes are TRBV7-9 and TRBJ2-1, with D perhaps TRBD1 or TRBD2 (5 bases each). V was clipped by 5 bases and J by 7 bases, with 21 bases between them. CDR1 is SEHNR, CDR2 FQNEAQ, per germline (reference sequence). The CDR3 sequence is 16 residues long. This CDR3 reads CASSLGSGTALNEQFF. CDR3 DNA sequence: TGTGCCAGCAGCCTGGGATCCGGGACCGCTTTGAATGAGCAGTTCTTC.

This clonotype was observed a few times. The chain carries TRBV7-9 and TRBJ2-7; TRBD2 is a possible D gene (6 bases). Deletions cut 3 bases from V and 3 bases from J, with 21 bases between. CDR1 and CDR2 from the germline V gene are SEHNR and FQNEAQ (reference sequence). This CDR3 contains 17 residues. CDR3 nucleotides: TGTGCCAGCAGCTTTGGGCCCCGACTTGGGACTGTCTACGAGCAGTACTTC. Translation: CASSFGPRLGTVYEQYF.

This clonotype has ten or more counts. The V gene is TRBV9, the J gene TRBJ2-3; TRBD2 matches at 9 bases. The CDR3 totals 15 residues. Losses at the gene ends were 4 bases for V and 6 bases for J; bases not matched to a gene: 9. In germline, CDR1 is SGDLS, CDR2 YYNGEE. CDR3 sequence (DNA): TGTGCCAGCAGCCTCACCGGGACTAGCTGGGATACGCAGTATTTT. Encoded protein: CASSLTGTSWDTQYF. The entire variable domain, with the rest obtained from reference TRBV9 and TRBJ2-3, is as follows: DSGVTQTPKHLITATGQRVTLRCSPRSGDLSVYWYQQSLDQGLQFLIQYYNGEERAKGNILERFSAQQFPDLHSELNLSSLELGDSALYFCASSLTGTSWDTQYFGPGTRLTVL.

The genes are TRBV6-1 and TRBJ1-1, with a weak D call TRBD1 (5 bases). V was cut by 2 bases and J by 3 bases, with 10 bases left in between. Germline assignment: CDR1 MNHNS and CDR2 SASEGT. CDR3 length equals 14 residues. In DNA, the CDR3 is TGTGCCAGCAGTGAATCCGGGGCGGACACTGAAGCTTTCTTT. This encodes CASSESGADTEAFF.

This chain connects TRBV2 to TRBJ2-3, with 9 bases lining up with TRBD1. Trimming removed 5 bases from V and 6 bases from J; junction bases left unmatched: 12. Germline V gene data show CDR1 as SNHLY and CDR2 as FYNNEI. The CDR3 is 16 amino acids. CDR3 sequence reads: CASSPSSGQGSDTQYF. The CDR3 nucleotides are TGTGCCAGCAGTCCGTCTTCGGGACAGGGATCGGATACGCAGTATTTT.

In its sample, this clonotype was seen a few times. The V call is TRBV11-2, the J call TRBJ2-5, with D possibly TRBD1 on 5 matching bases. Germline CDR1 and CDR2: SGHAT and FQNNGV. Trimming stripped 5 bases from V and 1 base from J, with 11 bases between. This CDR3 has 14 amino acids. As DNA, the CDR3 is TGTGCCAGCAGCCCCACAGGCACCCAAGAGACCCAGTACTTC. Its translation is CASSPTGTQETQYF. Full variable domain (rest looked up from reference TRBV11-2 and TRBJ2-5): EAGVAQSPRYKIIEKRQSVAFWCNPISGHATLYWYQQILGQGPKLLIQFQNNGVVDDSQLPKDRFSAERLKGVDSTLKIQPAKLEDSAVYLCASSPTGTQETQYFGPGTRLLVL.

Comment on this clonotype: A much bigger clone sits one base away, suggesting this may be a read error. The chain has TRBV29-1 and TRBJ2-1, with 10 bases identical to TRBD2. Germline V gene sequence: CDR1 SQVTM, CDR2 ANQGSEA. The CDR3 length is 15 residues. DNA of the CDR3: TGCAGCGTTGAGTTAGCGGGAGGTGCCTACAATGAGCGGTTCTTC. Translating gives CSVELAGGAYNERFF.

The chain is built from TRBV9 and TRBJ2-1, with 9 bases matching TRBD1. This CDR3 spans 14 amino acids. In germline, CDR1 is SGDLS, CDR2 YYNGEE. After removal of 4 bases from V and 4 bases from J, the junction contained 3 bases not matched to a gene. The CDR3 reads CASSRQGGYNEQFF. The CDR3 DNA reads TGTGCCAGCAGCAGACAGGGGGGGTACAATGAGCAGTTCTTC.

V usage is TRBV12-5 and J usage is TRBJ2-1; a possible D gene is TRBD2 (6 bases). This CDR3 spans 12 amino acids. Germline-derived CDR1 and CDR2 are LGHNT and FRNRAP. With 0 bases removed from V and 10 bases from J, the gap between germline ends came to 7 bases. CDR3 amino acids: CASGLVREEQFF. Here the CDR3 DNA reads TGTGCTAGTGGTTTGGTACGGGAGGAGCAGTTCTTC.

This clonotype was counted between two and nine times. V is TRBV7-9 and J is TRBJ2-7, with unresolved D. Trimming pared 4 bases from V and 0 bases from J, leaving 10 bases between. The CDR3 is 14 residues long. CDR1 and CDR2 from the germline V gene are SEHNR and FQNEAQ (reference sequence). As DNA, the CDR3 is TGTGCCAGCAGCTCTCCCCGGGTCTCCTACGAGCAGTACTTC. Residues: CASSSPRVSYEQYF.

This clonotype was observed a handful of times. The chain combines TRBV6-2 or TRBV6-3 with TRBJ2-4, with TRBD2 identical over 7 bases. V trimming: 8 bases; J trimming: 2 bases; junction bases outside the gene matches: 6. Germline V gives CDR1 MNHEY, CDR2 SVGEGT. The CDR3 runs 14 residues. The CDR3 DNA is TGTGCCAGCCGGCTAGCGGAATCCAAAAACATTCAGTACTTC. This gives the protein CASRLAESKNIQYF.

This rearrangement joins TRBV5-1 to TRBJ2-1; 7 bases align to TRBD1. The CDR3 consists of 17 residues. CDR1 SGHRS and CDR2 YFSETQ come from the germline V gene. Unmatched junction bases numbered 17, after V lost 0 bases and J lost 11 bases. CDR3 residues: CASSLVYRGASKRKQFF. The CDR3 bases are TGCGCCAGCAGCTTGGTCTACAGGGGAGCCTCAAAACGAAAGCAGTTCTTC.

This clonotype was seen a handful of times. CDR3 nucleotides: TGTGCCAGCACATCGGACAGGGGGGACAGTGAGCAGTTCTTC. It encodes CASTSDRGDSEQFF. The chain has TRBV12-3 or TRBV12-4 and TRBJ2-1; 10 bases are a match to TRBD1. The CDR3 runs to 14 residues. Unmatched junction bases numbered 9, after V lost 7 bases and J lost 9 bases.

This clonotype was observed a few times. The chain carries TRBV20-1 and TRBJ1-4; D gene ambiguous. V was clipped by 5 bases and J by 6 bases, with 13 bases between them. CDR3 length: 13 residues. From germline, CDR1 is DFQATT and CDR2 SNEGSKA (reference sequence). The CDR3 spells CSAGPAGHEKLFF. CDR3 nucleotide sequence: TGCAGTGCTGGGCCTGCGGGTCATGAAAAACTGTTTTTT.

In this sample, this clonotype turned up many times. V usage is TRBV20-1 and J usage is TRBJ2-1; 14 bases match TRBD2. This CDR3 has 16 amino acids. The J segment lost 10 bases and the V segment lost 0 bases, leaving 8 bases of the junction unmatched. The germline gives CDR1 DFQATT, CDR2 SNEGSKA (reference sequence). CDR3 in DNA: TGCAGTGCTAGAGAGGGAGGGGGACTAGCGGGAGAGGAGCAGTTCTTC. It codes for CSAREGGGLAGEEQFF.

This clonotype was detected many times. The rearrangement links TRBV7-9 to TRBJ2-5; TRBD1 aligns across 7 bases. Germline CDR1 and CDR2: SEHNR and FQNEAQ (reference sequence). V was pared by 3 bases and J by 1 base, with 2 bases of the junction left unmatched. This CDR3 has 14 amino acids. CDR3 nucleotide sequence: TGTGCCAGCAGCTTGTGGGACAGCCAAGAGACCCAGTACTTC. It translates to CASSLWDSQETQYF.

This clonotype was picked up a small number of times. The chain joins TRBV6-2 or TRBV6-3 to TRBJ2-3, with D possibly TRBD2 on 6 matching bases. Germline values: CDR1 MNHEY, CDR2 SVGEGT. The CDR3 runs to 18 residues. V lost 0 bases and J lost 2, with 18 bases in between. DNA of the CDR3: TGTGCCAGCAGTTACTCGACGGGGGACTCTAACCCCACAGATACGCAGTATTTT. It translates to CASSYSTGDSNPTDTQYF.

The CDR3 reads CASSQLAGVHNEQFF. CDR3 in DNA: TGTGCCAGCTCCCAACTAGCGGGAGTCCACAATGAGCAGTTCTTC. This chain connects TRBV18 to TRBJ2-1, with 11 nucleotides matching TRBD2. The germline V gene has CDR1 KGHSH and CDR2 LQKENI. Trimming cost V 6 bases and J 5 bases; bases outside gene matches: 6. CDR3 length equals 15 residues.

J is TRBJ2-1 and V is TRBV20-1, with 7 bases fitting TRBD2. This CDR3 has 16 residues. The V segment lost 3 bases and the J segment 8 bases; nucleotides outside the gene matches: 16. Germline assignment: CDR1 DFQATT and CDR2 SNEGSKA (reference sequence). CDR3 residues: CSASDALSGAGDEQFF. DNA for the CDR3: TGCAGTGCTAGTGACGCCCTGAGCGGGGCGGGCGATGAGCAGTTCTTC.

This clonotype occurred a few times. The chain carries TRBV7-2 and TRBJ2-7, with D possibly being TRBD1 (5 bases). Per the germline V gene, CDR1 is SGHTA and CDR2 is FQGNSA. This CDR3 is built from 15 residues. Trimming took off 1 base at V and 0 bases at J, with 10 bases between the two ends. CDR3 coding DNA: TGTGCCAGCAGCTTAGACAGGCTGAGCTCCTACGAGCAGTACGTC. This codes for CASSLDRLSSYEQYV.

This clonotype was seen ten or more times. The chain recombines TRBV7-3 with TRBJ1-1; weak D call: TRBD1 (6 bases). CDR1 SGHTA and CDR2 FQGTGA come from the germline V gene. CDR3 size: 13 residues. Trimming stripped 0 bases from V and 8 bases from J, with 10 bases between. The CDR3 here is CASSLTGGSEAFF. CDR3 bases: TGTGCCAGCAGCTTAACAGGGGGATCCGAAGCTTTCTTT.